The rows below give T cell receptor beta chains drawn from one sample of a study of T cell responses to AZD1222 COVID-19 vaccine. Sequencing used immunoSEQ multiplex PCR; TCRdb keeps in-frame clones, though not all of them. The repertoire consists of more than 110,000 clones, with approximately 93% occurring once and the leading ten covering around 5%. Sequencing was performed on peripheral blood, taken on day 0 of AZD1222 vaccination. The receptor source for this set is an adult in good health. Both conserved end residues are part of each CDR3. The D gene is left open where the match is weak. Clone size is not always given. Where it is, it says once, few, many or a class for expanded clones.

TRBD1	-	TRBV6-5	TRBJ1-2	TGTGCCAGCAGTTACAGGGACAGGGGATTGGACGGCTACACCTTC	CASSYRDRGLDGYTF
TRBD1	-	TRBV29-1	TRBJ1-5	TGCAGCGTTGGAGGACAGGGGGCCGGTCAGCCCCAGCATTTT	CSVGGQGAGQPQHF
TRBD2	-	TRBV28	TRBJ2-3	TGTGCCAGCAGTCCTGGACTAGCATCAGATACGCAGTATTTT	CASSPGLASDTQYF
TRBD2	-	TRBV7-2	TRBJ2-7	TGTGCCAGCAGCCCCCTAGCGGGAGGGCGCTCCTACGAGCAGTACTTC	CASSPLAGGRSYEQYF
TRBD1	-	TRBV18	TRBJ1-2	TGTGCCAGCTCACTCGGACAGGGGGCCTATGGCTACACCTTC	CASSLGQGAYGYTF
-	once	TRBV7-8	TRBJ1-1	TGTGCCAGCAGCTTAGCGGGGGTGAACACTGAAGCTTTCTTT	CASSLAGVNTEAFF
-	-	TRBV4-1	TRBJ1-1	TGCGCCAGCAGCGGAGAGACGTCTTTCTTT	CASSGETSFF
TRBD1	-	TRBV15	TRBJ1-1	TGTGCCACCAGCGCCCGGACAGGGGAAGCCACTGAAGCTTTCTTT	CATSARTGEATEAFF
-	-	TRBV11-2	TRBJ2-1	TGTGCCAGCAGCACTAGAGGGGCGGGAATCAATGAGCAGTTCTTC	CASSTRGAGINEQFF
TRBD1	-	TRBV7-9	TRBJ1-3	TGTGCCAGCAGCCAAGAGGACAGGGTCGCCACCATATATTTT	CASSQEDRVATIYF
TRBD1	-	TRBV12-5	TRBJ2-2	TGTGCTAGTGGTTTGGTACCCCACAGGGGGAACACCGGGGAGCTGTTTTTT	CASGLVPHRGNTGELFF
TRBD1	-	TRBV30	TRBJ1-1	TGTGCCTGGAGTAACGACAGGGGGTTCACTGAAGCTTTCTTT	CAWSNDRGFTEAFF
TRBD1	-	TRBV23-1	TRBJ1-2	TGCGCCAGCAGTCCTACCACCGGGACAGATACAAACTATGGCTACACCTTC	CASSPTTGTDTNYGYTF
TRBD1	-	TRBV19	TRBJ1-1	TGTGCCAGTAGTGAGAACAGGGGACCGGGCACTGAAGCTTTCTTT	CASSENRGPGTEAFF
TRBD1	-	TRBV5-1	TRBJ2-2	TGCGCCAGCAGCTCCCCGGGACAGGTGAACACCGGGGAGCTGTTTTTT	CASSSPGQVNTGELFF
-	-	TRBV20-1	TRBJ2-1	TGCAGTGCTATTACTTGGCGAGAGCAGTTCTTC	CSAITWREQFF
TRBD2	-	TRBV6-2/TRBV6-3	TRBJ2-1	TGTGCCAGCAGTTCGCTAGCGGATGCTTACAATGAGCAGTTCTTC	CASSSLADAYNEQFF
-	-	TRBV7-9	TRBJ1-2	TGTGCCAGCAGCTTAGAAACCGGCTACACCTTC	CASSLETGYTF
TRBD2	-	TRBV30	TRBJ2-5	TGTGCCTGGACCCCGACTAGCACGGAGGAGACCCAGTACTTC	CAWTPTSTEETQYF
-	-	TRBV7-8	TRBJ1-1	TGTGCCAGCAGCTTACCCATCGGGGGATTGAACACTGAAGCTTTCTTT	CASSLPIGGLNTEAFF
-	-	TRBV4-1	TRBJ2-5	TGCGCCAGCAGCCAATGGGGCCAAGAGACCCAGTACTTC	CASSQWGQETQYF
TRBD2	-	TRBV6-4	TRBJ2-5	TGTGCCAGCTGCCGCCGGGGGGAAGGAGAGACCCAGTACTTC	CASCRRGEGETQYF